This entry is about one T cell receptor (beta chain). The antigen is not known. The sorted conventional CD4 T cells were gated as CD4+CD127+. This record comes from a study of B cell selection in AIRE deficiency. Per the study methods: Conventional T cell pools: roughly 9.9x10^4 distinct patient, some 1.3x10^5 donor TCRbeta sequences. Assay used: immunoSEQ multiplex PCR; TCRdb lists only in-frame clones, some missing. For V, J and clone size, that table is used; D and trimming come from the DNA. The sample gives fewer than 25,000 clones, around 97% of which show up once; roughly 0.3% is in the top ten. Study-level results: Tconv and Treg cells from AIRE-deficient patients resembled healthy donors in TCRBV usage, CDR3 length and diversity. Shared Treg sequences were biased toward short CDR3s with few non-templated nucleotide insertions. Of some 3,300 shared Treg TCRbeta sequences, about 30% were healthy-only, just under 9.5% patient-only.

Sequencing input: conventional CD4+ T cells sorted from PBMCs. The sequence came from a human donor with AIRE deficiency.

The CDR3 bases are TGTGCCAGCAGACCGACAGGTTTCCGGGCTGAAGCTTTCTTT. Protein product: CASRPTGFRAEAFF. The chain carries TRBV27 and TRBJ1-1; tentatively, D is TRBD1 (6 bases). V was shortened by 6 bases and J by 6 bases, with 17 bases between the two germline ends. Germline loops: CDR1 MNHEY, CDR2 SMNVEV (reference sequence). CDR3 size: 14 residues.